This TCR beta chain was observed in a study of T cell clones after liver transplantation. Background on the study: TCRbeta sequencing after a pre-transplant mixed lymphocyte reaction identified graft-donor-reactive clones, later tracked in post-transplant blood.

The method was immunoSEQ multiplex PCR; TCRdb's version includes in-frame clones alone and lacks a portion of them. The data hold some 45,000 clones, with just over 85% observed a single time. Sorting of unstimulated PBMCs yielded separate CD3+CD4+ and CD3+CD8+ fractions. The CDR3 is made up of 15 amino acids. The V segment lost 5 bases and the J segment 0 bases; nucleotides outside the gene matches: 4. In germline, CDR1 is SGHTS, CDR2 YDEGEE. This receptor was identified in a human patient who received a liver transplant. Some of the T cells might come from the graft donor. The V gene is TRBV5-8, the J gene TRBJ2-1; 8 bases are shared with TRBD1. The sequencing here drew on CD4+ T cells from blood, taken 24 months after liver transplant. CDR3 DNA: TGTGCCAGCAGAGGACAGGGAAGCTCCTACAATGAGCAGTTCTTC. This sequence encodes CASRGQGSSYNEQFF.